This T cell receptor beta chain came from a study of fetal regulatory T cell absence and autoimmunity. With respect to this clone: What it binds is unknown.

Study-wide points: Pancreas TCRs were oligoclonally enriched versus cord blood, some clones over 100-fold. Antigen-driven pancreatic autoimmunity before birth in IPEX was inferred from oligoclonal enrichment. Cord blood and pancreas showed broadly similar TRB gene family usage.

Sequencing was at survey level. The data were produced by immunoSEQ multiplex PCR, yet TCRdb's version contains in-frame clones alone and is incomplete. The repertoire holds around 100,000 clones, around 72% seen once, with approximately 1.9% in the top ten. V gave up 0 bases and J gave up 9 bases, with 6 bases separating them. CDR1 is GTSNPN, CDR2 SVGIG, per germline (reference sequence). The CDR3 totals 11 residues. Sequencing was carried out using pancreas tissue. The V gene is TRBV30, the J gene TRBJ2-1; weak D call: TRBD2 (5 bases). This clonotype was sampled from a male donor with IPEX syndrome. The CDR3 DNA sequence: TGTGCCTGGAGTGTACTAGTTGAGCAGTTCTTC. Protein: CAWSVLVEQFF.